This TCR beta chain is from a study of T cells expressing NK-cell markers. Regarding the study as a whole: Each of roughly 6 donors carried dominant NKG2C+ clonotypes accounting for roughly 1.0-7.5% of CD8+ T cells. For a few donors, these clonotypes were likewise the leading ones in the CD3+CD56-NKG2C+ fraction.

UMIs were included in TCR beta cDNA generated by 5'RACE template switching. From the 5' RACE reads, TCRdb lists one entry per CDR3 protein and no DNA. The sample's table shows approximately 550,000 distinct CDR3 sequences. This CDR3 spans 18 amino acids. Germline V gene sequence: CDR1 SGHAT, CDR2 FQDESV (reference sequence). For this clonotype: Its antigen is not known.

The TCR comes from a man younger than 35 in good health. The sample comprised blood T cells: a sorted CD56 or NKG2C T cell subset, CD4+ or CD8+ T cells, or bulk PBMC T cells (not recorded which). The V and J genes are TRBV11-1 and TRBJ2-7; without DNA, the TCRdb call of TRBD2 cannot be checked. The CDR3 sequence is CASSFTPHPGLAEYEQYF. Combining the CDR3 with reference TRBV11-1 and TRBJ2-7 gives the whole variable domain EAEVAQSPRYKITEKSQAVAFWCDPISGHATLYWYRQILGQGPELLVQFQDESVVDDSQLPKDRFSAERLKGVDSTLKIQPAELGDSAMYLCASSFTPHPGLAEYEQYFGPGTRLTVT.